These 3 T cell receptor beta chains were sequenced from one sample in a study of T-cell reconstitution after alpha-beta-depleted transplantation in children. As it was prepared, the TCRbeta library received unique molecular identifiers. TCRdb ran MiXCR on the PCR reads and lists one entry per CDR3 protein. Among about 980,000 distinct CDR3 sequences listed, roughly 31% were seen once. Sequencing was performed on PBMCs, mostly from graft donor cells, taken 360 days after TCRalphabeta/CD19-depleted stem cell transplant. The receptor source for this set is a boy in the first two years of life who had a stem cell transplant for SCID, so the T cells may come from the graft donor.

This clonotype was detected ten times or more. This chain links TRBV5-6 with TRBJ1-6, with a weak D call TRBD1 (5 bases). The CDR3 is made up of 15 amino acids. Germline V CDR1 and CDR2: SGHDT, YYEEEE. The V end was cut by 1 base, the J end by 7 bases, with 12 bases between. CDR3 DNA: TGTGCCAGCAGCTTGCAGGGAGTTAGGAATTCACCCCTCCACTTT. Its protein product is CASSLQGVRNSPLHF.

The rearrangement joins TRBV12-3 or TRBV12-4 to TRBJ2-1; 7 positions agree with TRBD1. The CDR3 sequence is 19 residues long. The V gene end was trimmed by 2 bases and the J gene end by 0 bases; junction bases not matched to a gene: 13. The CDR3 DNA reads TGTGCCAGCAGTTTAAACAGGGGATCGGGGTTGAGCTCCTACAATGAGCAGTTCTTC. This sequence encodes CASSLNRGSGLSSYNEQFF.

This clonotype was observed a handful of times. The chain uses TRBV28 and TRBJ1-1, with 8 bases matching TRBD1. After removal of 4 bases from V and 3 bases from J, the junction contained 4 bases not matched to a gene. In germline, CDR1 is MDHEN, CDR2 SYDVKM. The CDR3 is 14 amino acids. The CDR3 here is CASSWDRRDTEAFF. The DNA for the CDR3 is TGTGCCAGCAGTTGGGACAGGCGGGACACTGAAGCTTTCTTT.